The entry below describes one T cell receptor beta chain. This specimen belongs to a study of technical replicates of blood from a few donors. Sequencing used immunoSEQ multiplex PCR; TCRdb keeps in-frame clones, though not all of them. The sample yields 40,000 to 60,000 clones, around 90% seen once. The CDR3 contains 14 residues. Looked up from germline, CDR1 is MNHNY and CDR2 is SVGAGI (reference sequence). The V segment lost 7 bases and the J segment 6 bases; nucleotides outside the gene matches: 4. Sequencing used PBMCs. The sequence was collected from a human donor in good health. Some clones in this sample may be carry-over from other donors' samples. The V and J genes are TRBV6-6 and TRBJ2-2; 11 bases agree with TRBD1. CDR3 residues: CASTGQGAAGELFF. The CDR3 DNA reads TGTGCCAGCACCGGACAGGGGGCAGCCGGGGAGCTGTTTTTT.